This note documents a single T cell receptor (beta chain) sequence. Antigen unknown. PCR used 60 Vbeta primers and 13 Jbeta primers. Clones were sequenced by immunoSEQ multiplex PCR, and TCRdb holds only the in-frame ones, with some missing. This sample has about 200,000 clones, with about 78% found just once. This entry comes from a study of cytomegalovirus exposure and HLA in healthy donors. Study-wide points: Common viral pathogens (according to a later analysis) appeared linked to several of the most significant clusters. A prior analysis recorded that most TCR beta V segments were productive about 87% or about 30% of the time.

Germline assignment: CDR1 MDHEN and CDR2 SYDVKM. With V trimmed by 3 bases and J by 7 bases, 7 bases remained unmatched. This CDR3 has 14 amino acids. The study sampled nominally healthy donors, though unrecorded immune exposures were likely. This receptor was taken from a male donor in good health and CMV-seronegative. The chain couples TRBV28 to TRBJ1-2; 8 nucleotides agree with TRBD1. Source material: PBMCs. The CDR3, as DNA: TGTGCCAGCAGTTTCCTGGACAGGGAGGGTGGCTACACCTTC. Translating it yields CASSFLDREGGYTF.